One sample yielded the 21 T cell receptor beta chains listed below, sequenced in a study of immune cell composition in non-small cell lung cancer. Normal lung was taken at the farthest possible site, at least 3 cm from tumour. Generated by immunoSEQ multiplex PCR, the TCRdb table keeps only in-frame clones and is missing some. Of more than 3,000 clones listed, around 70% are singletons. The sequenced sample consisted of non-adjacent lung tissue. The receptors here all came from a human donor with non-small cell lung cancer.

The sample holds one count of this clone. The V call is TRBV7-2, the J call TRBJ1-4; D not resolved. The germline V gene encodes CDR1 SGHTA and CDR2 FQGNSA. The V and J ends lost 5 bases and 0 bases respectively, with 10 bases between them. The CDR3 is 15 amino acids. The CDR3 sequence is CASSPRGATNEKLFF. In DNA, the CDR3 is TGTGCCAGCAGCCCCCGGGGTGCAACTAATGAAAAACTGTTTTTT. Supplemented by reference TRBV7-2 and TRBJ1-4, the full variable domain reads GAGVSQSPSNKVTEKGKDVELRCDPISGHTALYWYRQSLGQGLEFLIYFQGNSAPDKSGLPSDRFSAERTGGSVSTLTIQRTQQEDSAVYLCASSPRGATNEKLFFGSGTQLSVL.

This chain connects TRBV7-2 to TRBJ1-4; 7 nucleotides match TRBD1. This CDR3 region has 16 residues. Trimming at V came to 6 bases and at J to 0 bases, leaving 7 bases not matched to a gene. CDR1 and CDR2 from the germline V gene are SGHTA and FQGNSA. The CDR3: CASSRGQVTTNEKLFF. CDR3 DNA: TGTGCCAGCAGTCGTGGACAGGTTACAACTAATGAAAAACTGTTTTTT.

This clone was observed a few times. The chain couples TRBV13 to TRBJ1-1, with D maybe TRBD1 (6 bases). Between the trimmed V and J ends, which lost 11 bases and 1 base, there was a span of 14 bases. The CDR3 spans 13 residues. Per germline, CDR1 PRHDT and CDR2 FYEKMQ (reference sequence). CDR3 residues: CAGSGESNTEAFF. CDR3 coding DNA: TGTGCCGGCTCAGGGGAATCGAACACTGAAGCTTTCTTT.

The chain uses TRBV19 and TRBJ2-5; perhaps TRBD2 as D (6 bases). V was trimmed by 6 bases and J by 2 bases, leaving 10 bases between them. CDR1 and CDR2 from the germline V gene are LNHDA and SQIVND (reference sequence). The CDR3 extends over 13 amino acids. The CDR3, as DNA: TGTGCCAGTAGACCGGGGACTCAAGAGACCCAGTACTTC. Its translation: CASRPGTQETQYF.

A remark on this clone: One junction end does not reproduce the germline sequence, and a read error may be involved. J is TRBJ2-7 and V is TRBV4-2; D may be TRBD2 (6 bases). The CDR3 is made up of 15 amino acids. CDR1 is LGHNA, CDR2 YNFKEQ, per germline. CDR3: CASSQDTGEPFPRSF. The CDR3 nucleotides are TGTGCCAGCAGCCAAGATACGGGGGAGCCGTTTCCCAGATCATTC.

The chain recombines TRBV6-5 with TRBJ2-7; TRBD2 matches at 8 bases. The CDR3 runs 15 residues. J lost 3 bases, V lost 6 bases, and 10 bases had no gene match. The germline gives CDR1 MNHEY, CDR2 SVGAGI. CDR3 sequence reads: CASRRGLADFYEQYF. As DNA, the CDR3 is TGTGCCAGCAGGAGAGGACTAGCAGATTTCTACGAGCAGTACTTC.

The chain uses TRBV15 and TRBJ1-2, with D possibly being TRBD1 (6 bases). The CDR3 consists of 15 residues. Between the trimmed V and J ends, which lost 3 bases and 4 bases, there was a span of 15 bases. Germline values: CDR1 LNHNV, CDR2 YYDKDF (reference sequence). CDR3 sequence: CATSRDSQGSYGYTF. The CDR3 DNA sequence: TGTGCCACCAGCAGGGACTCGCAGGGGAGCTATGGCTACACCTTC.

The V and J genes are TRBV7-6 and TRBJ1-3; D might be TRBD1 (5 bases). Germline CDR1 SGHVS, CDR2 FNYEAQ. V shed 5 bases and J shed 1 base, with 9 bases lying between them. This CDR3 has 14 amino acids. The CDR3 coding sequence is TGTGCCAGCAGCCCCGACAGTTCTGGAAACACCATATATTTT. This translates into CASSPDSSGNTIYF.

The CDR3 protein is CAWLRESPNTEAFF. CDR3 coding DNA: TGTGCCTGGCTGAGAGAGTCCCCGAACACTGAAGCTTTCTTT. The gene calls are TRBV30 and TRBJ1-1, with unresolved D. The CDR3 is made up of 14 amino acids. Germline CDR1 and CDR2: GTSNPN and SVGIG (reference sequence). The ends were cut back, 5 bases at V and 1 base at J, with 14 bases in the middle. The complete variable domain, with remaining parts taken from reference TRBV30 and TRBJ1-1, reads SQTIHQWPATLVQPVGSPLSLECTVEGTSNPNLYWYRQAAGRGLQLLFYSVGIGQISSEVPQNLSASRPQDRQFILSSKKLLLSDSGFYLCAWLRESPNTEAFFGQGTRLTVV.

The chain has TRBV30 and TRBJ1-1, with D uncertain. The CDR3 sequence is 12 residues long. V was shortened by 2 bases and J by 1 base, with 5 bases between the two germline ends. CDR1 GTSNPN and CDR2 SVGIG come from the germline V gene (reference sequence). The CDR3 region has the DNA TGTGCCTGGAGTCTCCCGAACACTGAAGCTTTCTTT. It translates to CAWSLPNTEAFF.

The chain joins TRBV30 to TRBJ2-6; 7 bases map to TRBD2. The CDR3 loop spans 15 amino acids. Germline lookup yields CDR1 GTSNPN and CDR2 SVGIG (reference sequence). J gave up 4 bases and V 1 base, and 4 bases lay outside the gene matches. CDR3 nucleotide sequence: TGTGCCTGGAGTGGGGCGGGAGACGGGGCCAACGTCCTGACTTTC. Encoded protein: CAWSGAGDGANVLTF. Variable domain in full (rest from reference TRBV30 and TRBJ2-6): SQTIHQWPATLVQPVGSPLSLECTVEGTSNPNLYWYRQAAGRGLQLLFYSVGIGQISSEVPQNLSASRPQDRQFILSSKKLLLSDSGFYLCAWSGAGDGANVLTFGAGSRLTVL.

The rearrangement joins TRBV7-3 to TRBJ1-1; D call uncertain. The CDR3 length is 14 residues. V dropped 2 bases and J dropped 4 bases, with 11 bases sitting between them. Per the germline V gene, CDR1 is SGHTA and CDR2 is FQGTGA. Written as DNA, the CDR3 is TGTGCCAGCAGCTTAGGGTTACAGTCCACTGAAGCTTTCTTT. Translation: CASSLGLQSTEAFF.

The chain employs TRBV6-6 and TRBJ2-7; D is perhaps TRBD2 (6 bases). The CDR3 has 14 amino acids. CDR1 is MNHNY and CDR2 is SVGAGI in the germline V gene (reference sequence). V lost 6 bases and J 6 bases, leaving 18 bases between the germline ends. The CDR3 reads CASSQAGRASEQYF. CDR3 DNA sequence: TGTGCCAGCAGCCAAGCCGGGAGAGCATCCGAGCAGTACTTC.

The chain employs TRBV4-2 and TRBJ2-3; 9 bases line up with TRBD2. Germline-derived CDR1 and CDR2 are LGHNA and YNFKEQ. The CDR3 is 18 amino acids. V lost 0 bases and J lost 0; bases outside the gene matches: 7. The CDR3 reads CASSQERGGGASTDTQYF. In DNA form, the CDR3 reads TGTGCCAGCAGCCAAGAAAGGGGCGGGGGGGCTAGCACAGATACGCAGTATTTT.

This CDR3 is CASSYLRQGEQYF. The DNA of the CDR3 is TGTGCCAGCAGTTACCTAAGACAGGGGGAGCAGTACTTC. The chain carries TRBV6-5 and TRBJ2-7; TRBD1 aligns across 8 bases. The CDR3 consists of 13 residues. Germline CDR1 reads MNHEY; CDR2 reads SVGAGI. V shed 2 bases and J 7 bases; nucleotides not matched to a gene: 4.

The CDR3 nucleotides are TGCGCCAGCAGCCAAGATGGGCAGGGCGCGTACAATGAGCAGTTCTTC. Translated: CASSQDGQGAYNEQFF. This chain links TRBV4-3 with TRBJ2-1, with TRBD1 as a possible D gene (5 bases). Germline CDR1 is LGHNA and CDR2 is YSLEER. The V gene lost 0 bases and the J gene lost 4 bases, with 13 bases spanning the gap. The CDR3 spans 16 residues.

The sample holds a few counts of this clone. The genes are TRBV7-2 and TRBJ2-2, with TRBD2 matching 8 bases. The V gene's germline CDR1 is SGHTA and CDR2 FQGNSA. This CDR3 spans 17 amino acids. J was trimmed by 4 bases and V by 8 bases; bases with no gene match: 15. CDR3 DNA: TGTGCCAGCTACCCAGGACGAGCGGGGGTGGTCACCGGGGAGCTGTTTTTT. Its protein is CASYPGRAGVVTGELFF.

The V call is TRBV28, the J call TRBJ2-3, with 7 bases that match TRBD2. Per germline, CDR1 MDHEN and CDR2 SYDVKM. This CDR3 is 15 amino acids long. V was clipped by 5 bases and J by 2 bases; unmatched bases: 7. The CDR3, as DNA: TGTGCCAGCAGTCCGCCTAGCGGACTCACAGATACGCAGTATTTT. It is translated as CASSPPSGLTDTQYF.

This clone was found once. The chain recombines TRBV9 with TRBJ2-5, with 7 positions matching TRBD1. The closer fit of TRBJ2-7 to the DNA end suggests the J call may be wrong. The CDR3 has 15 amino acids. The germline V gene encodes CDR1 SGDLS and CDR2 YYNGEE. CDR3 sequence: CASSVAQGVGYEQYF. The CDR3 bases are TGTGCCAGCAGCGTAGCTCAGGGGGTTGGATACGAGCAGTACTTC.

The chain joins TRBV30 to TRBJ1-5, with TRBD1 matching over 10 bases. With V trimmed by 2 bases and J by 6 bases, 7 bases remained unmatched. The CDR3 consists of 15 residues. Germline V gene lookup returns CDR1 GTSNPN and CDR2 SVGIG (reference sequence). The CDR3 loop reads CAWSRGTGAGQPQHF. The DNA of the CDR3 is TGTGCCTGGAGTCGCGGGACAGGGGCAGGTCAGCCCCAGCATTTT.

Turning to this clone: At one end, the junction sequence differs from germline, possibly due to a read error. The chain couples TRBV11-1 to TRBJ2-3; 8 bases are a match to TRBD2. The V gene's germline CDR1 is SGHAT and CDR2 FQDESV (reference sequence). This CDR3 is built from 16 residues. The CDR3 spells CASSFSLRTSKDTQYF. Written as DNA, the CDR3 is TGTGCCAGCAGCTTCTCCCTTCGGACTAGCAAAGATACGCAGTATTTT.